These T cell receptor beta chains were read from a single sample in a study of memory CD4+ T cells and cytomegalovirus serostatus. The method was immunoSEQ multiplex PCR; TCRdb's version includes in-frame clones alone and lacks a portion of them. Of 25,000 to 35,000 clones listed, approximately 76% are singletons. The sequenced sample consisted of memory CD4+ T cells from blood. All receptors derive from an adult in good health and CMV-seronegative. Some clones in this sample may be carry-over from other donors' samples. CDR3s include the opening cysteine and the closing phenylalanine or tryptophan. D genes are given only for firm matches. Not every row has a clone size; where given, it reads once, few, many or a size class.

abundance	j_gene	d_gene	v_gene	CDR3aa	CDR3nt
once	TRBJ1-2	.	TRBV4-2	CASSRELVDYGYTF	TGTGCCAGCAGCCGGGAGTTGGTAGACTATGGCTACACCTTC
few	TRBJ1-5	.	TRBV29-1	CSVGNPGGDQPQHF	TGCAGCGTCGGCAATCCGGGAGGCGATCAGCCCCAGCATTTT
.	TRBJ1-5	TRBD1	TRBV30	CAWRPREGAGNQPQHF	TGTGCCTGGAGGCCAAGGGAGGGGGCTGGCAATCAGCCCCAGCATTTT
once	TRBJ1-5	TRBD1	TRBV7-8	CASSLGDRGRQPQHF	TGTGCCAGCAGCTTAGGGGACAGGGGCCGTCAGCCCCAGCATTTT
.	TRBJ1-4	TRBD1	TRBV10-2	CASSGQGTNEKLFF	TGCGCCAGCAGCGGACAGGGAACTAATGAAAAACTGTTTTTT
.	TRBJ2-3	TRBD2	TRBV7-2	CASSLERLAGTDTQYF	TGTGCCAGCAGCTTAGAGAGACTAGCGGGGACAGATACGCAGTATTTT
.	TRBJ1-4	.	TRBV18	CASSLKQNEKLFF	TGTGCCAGCTCACTAAAACAGAATGAAAAACTGTTTTTT
.	TRBJ1-5	.	TRBV7-8	CASSLDRLGHQPQHF	TGTGCCAGCAGCTTGGACCGACTTGGGCATCAGCCCCAGCATTTT
.	TRBJ1-1	TRBD1	TRBV9	CASSQDRHTEAFF	TGTGCCAGCAGCCAGGACAGGCACACTGAAGCTTTCTTT
.	TRBJ1-2	.	TRBV5-6	CASSPLGRAINYGYTF	TGTGCCAGCAGCCCCCTCGGGCGGGCGATTAACTATGGCTACACCTTC
.	TRBJ2-2	.	TRBV7-2	CASSLRGHSAGELFF	TGTGCCAGCAGCTTACGGGGCCATAGTGCCGGGGAGCTGTTTTTT
.	TRBJ2-1	TRBD2	TRBV7-9	CASSFFALTSGGGNEQFF	TGTGCCAGCAGCTTTTTCGCTCTGACTAGCGGGGGGGGCAATGAGCAGTTCTTC
.	TRBJ1-3	TRBD1	TRBV4-3	CASSQDSKGQGARGNTIYF	TGCGCCAGCAGCCAAGATTCGAAGGGACAGGGGGCGCGTGGAAACACCATATATTTT
.	TRBJ1-6	.	TRBV25-1	CASSESGSYNSPLHF	TGTGCCAGCAGTGAAAGCGGATCCTATAATTCACCCCTCCACTTT
.	TRBJ2-5	.	TRBV7-8	CASSYRVAKTQYF	TGTGCCAGCAGCTACAGGGTTGCGAAGACCCAGTACTTC
few	TRBJ1-3	TRBD1	TRBV5-1	CASTEQGSGNTIYF	TGCGCCAGTACGGAACAGGGGTCTGGAAACACCATATATTTT
.	TRBJ2-7	TRBD1	TRBV10-3	CAIGGTGNEQYF	TGTGCCATCGGGGGGACAGGTAACGAGCAGTACTTC
few	TRBJ1-5	.	TRBV30	CAWAGGSNQPQHF	TGTGCCTGGGCGGGGGGAAGCAATCAGCCCCAGCATTTT
once	TRBJ1-2	.	TRBV7-8	CASSSGAGNYGYTF	TGTGCCAGCAGCTCCGGGGCGGGAAACTATGGCTACACCTTC
.	TRBJ2-1	.	TRBV27	CASRKLAGGGYEQFF	TGTGCCAGCAGAAAACTAGCTGGAGGAGGTTATGAGCAGTTCTTC
.	TRBJ2-5	.	TRBV19	CASGKDRFDAGTQYF	TGTGCCAGTGGGAAAGACAGATTTGACGCTGGTACCCAGTACTTC
few	TRBJ1-2	.	TRBV19	CASSVRTLHGYTF	TGTGCCAGTAGTGTTAGGACCCTTCATGGCTACACCTTC
.	TRBJ2-2	.	TRBV11-2	CASSPRGRDTGELFF	TGTGCCAGCAGCCCCCGGGGTCGGGACACCGGGGAGCTGTTTTTT
.	TRBJ2-5	TRBD2	TRBV7-2	CASSSGLEETQYF	TGTGCCAGCAGCTCGGGACTAGAAGAGACCCAGTACTTC
.	TRBJ2-1	.	TRBV10-1	CASSDVVSYNEQFF	TGCGCCAGCAGTGATGTTGTCTCCTACAATGAGCAGTTCTTC
.	TRBJ2-5	TRBD2	TRBV5-1	CASSPGLALQETQYF	TGCGCCAGCAGCCCCGGACTAGCCCTCCAAGAGACCCAGTACTTC
.	TRBJ2-7	.	TRBV6-6	CASSYSLSYEQYF	TGTGCCAGCAGTTATAGCCTCTCCTACGAGCAGTACTTC
few	TRBJ1-5	.	TRBV6-1	CARSKGVGNQPQHF	TGTGCCAGGTCGAAAGGGGTTGGCAATCAGCCCCAGCATTTT
.	TRBJ1-5	.	TRBV6-1	CASSAGAGNQPQHF	TGTGCCAGCAGTGCAGGGGCCGGCAATCAGCCCCAGCATTTT
.	TRBJ1-2	.	TRBV27	CASSRMTGGNYGYTF	TGTGCCAGCAGTCGGATGACGGGGGGGAACTATGGCTACACCTTC
.	TRBJ1-5	.	TRBV6-6	CASSYDARGYQPQHF	TGTGCCAGCAGTTACGACGCTAGGGGGTATCAGCCCCAGCATTTT
.	TRBJ2-6	.	TRBV7-2	CASSPNGGRSGANVLTF	TGTGCCAGCAGCCCTAATGGGGGAAGGTCAGGGGCCAACGTCCTGACTTTC
.	TRBJ2-7	.	TRBV29-1	CSVWTADSYEQYF	TGCAGCGTGTGGACCGCCGACTCCTACGAGCAGTACTTC
.	TRBJ1-1	TRBD1	TRBV19	CASSMKGAWATMDTEAFF	TGTGCCAGTAGTATGAAGGGGGCTTGGGCCACGATGGACACTGAAGCTTTCTTT
.	TRBJ1-1	.	TRBV6-6	CASSYSPDITEAFF	TGTGCCAGCAGTTACTCGCCGGACATAACTGAAGCTTTCTTT
few	TRBJ1-1	TRBD1	TRBV30	CAWIRGLTEAFF	TGTGCCTGGATCAGGGGGCTCACTGAAGCTTTCTTT
.	TRBJ2-7	.	TRBV30	CAWSVGVKGYEQYF	TGTGCCTGGAGTGTTGGGGTGAAGGGTTACGAGCAGTACTTC
.	TRBJ1-2	TRBD1	TRBV29-1	CSVEGRGQNYGYTF	TGCAGCGTTGAAGGTCGGGGACAGAATTATGGCTACACCTTC
once	TRBJ2-5	TRBD2	TRBV5-1	CASRDTGTSEETQYF	TGCGCCAGCCGTGATACCGGGACTAGCGAAGAGACCCAGTACTTC
.	TRBJ1-3	TRBD1	TRBV18	CASSQTTTGIGTGNTIYF	TGTGCCAGCTCGCAAACCACGACAGGGATCGGGACTGGAAACACCATATATTTT
few	TRBJ1-1	.	TRBV6-5	CASSYNRGNTEAFF	TGTGCCAGCAGTTACAATCGGGGGAACACTGAAGCTTTCTTT
.	TRBJ1-5	.	TRBV7-2	CASSLKGNQPQHF	TGTGCCAGCAGCTTAAAAGGAAATCAGCCCCAGCATTTT
.	TRBJ1-5	TRBD1	TRBV4-2	CASSPSPQGATLNQPQHF	TGTGCCAGCAGCCCAAGCCCACAGGGGGCTACCCTTAATCAGCCCCAGCATTTT
.	TRBJ1-3	.	TRBV4-1	CASSQAVWGTPSGNTIYF	TGCGCCAGCAGCCAAGCGGTTTGGGGGACCCCCTCTGGAAACACCATATATTTT
few	TRBJ2-5	TRBD2	TRBV5-1	CASSSTSGQETQYF	TGCGCCAGCAGCTCTACTAGCGGGCAAGAGACCCAGTACTTC
few	TRBJ1-2	.	TRBV5-1	CASSLSQNIDGYTF	TGCGCCAGCAGCTTAAGTCAGAACATTGATGGCTACACCTTC
.	TRBJ2-1	.	TRBV2	CASTRDKYNEQFF	TGTGCCAGCACCCGGGACAAATACAATGAGCAGTTCTTC
few	TRBJ1-1	.	TRBV19	CASSIPGLNTEAFF	TGTGCCAGTAGTATTCCCGGACTGAACACTGAAGCTTTCTTT
.	TRBJ1-1	TRBD1	TRBV28	CASSFSGTGTPNTEAFF	TGCGCCAGCAGTTTTTCCGGGACAGGGACCCCGAACACTGAAGCTTTCTTT
.	TRBJ1-1	.	TRBV18	CASSLGTMNTEAFF	TGTGCCAGCTCACTCGGGACAATGAACACTGAAGCTTTCTTT
.	TRBJ2-5	TRBD2	TRBV4-3	CASSQETSGVETQYF	TGCGCCAGCAGCCAAGAGACTAGCGGGGTTGAGACCCAGTACTTC
.	TRBJ1-1	TRBD1	TRBV29-1	CSGHRGPQAFF	TGCAGCGGACACAGGGGGCCGCAAGCTTTCTTT
.	TRBJ1-1	.	TRBV7-2	CASSSRGPNTEAFF	TGTGCCAGCAGCTCCCGGGGCCCGAACACTGAAGCTTTCTTT
.	TRBJ2-2	.	TRBV6-5	CAIKGGRGTGELFF	TGTGCCATAAAAGGGGGGCGGGGCACCGGGGAGCTGTTTTTT
once	TRBJ1-2	.	TRBV6-5	CASSRGANGYTF	TGTGCCAGCAGCAGGGGTGCCAATGGCTACACCTTC